One sample yielded the 13 T cell receptor beta chains listed below, sequenced in a study of T cell responses to AZD1222 COVID-19 vaccine (dated by TCRdb to the early 2020s). Taken with the paper, the label for time point translates to: about 28 days (+/-7) after the second vaccine dose. The library was generated by the immunoSEQ multiplex PCR assay. The immuneACCESS repertoire file appears here via TCRdb, limited to in-frame rearrangements. These files lack a portion of the clones; in checked studies, under half of the deficit traces to unresolved V genes, and the cause of the others is not known. The sample table holds some 86,000 clones, of which roughly 86% were seen once. Together, the top ten hold around 7% of the sample. Sequences were derived from peripheral blood, sampled 28 days after the second AZD1222 dose. The origin of the receptors is an adult who received the AZD1222 COVID-19 vaccine.

This chain connects TRBV20-1 to TRBJ1-1, with no clear D. The CDR3 extends over 11 amino acids. The V end lost 6 bases, the J end lost 6 bases, and 11 bases lay between the germline ends. Germline V CDR1 and CDR2: DFQATT, SNEGSKA (reference sequence). CDR3 nucleotides: TGCAGTGCAACAGAGCCCTCTGAAGCTTTCTTT. Its translation is CSATEPSEAFF.

The chain uses TRBV15 and TRBJ2-5, with 12 positions matching TRBD2. This CDR3 has 17 residues. V gave up 3 bases and J gave up 4 bases; unmatched junction bases: 9. From germline, CDR1 is LNHNV and CDR2 YYDKDF (reference sequence). The CDR3 DNA is TGTGCCACCAGCAGGGGAGGGGCTAGCGGGAGGGTAGAGACCCAGTACTTC. It yields the protein CATSRGGASGRVETQYF.

The gene calls are TRBV28 and TRBJ2-1; TRBD2 matches 7 bases. The V gene's germline CDR1 is MDHEN and CDR2 SYDVKM. The trim removed 5 bases at V and 8 bases at J, leaving 6 bases unmatched. CDR3 length: 13 residues. As DNA, the CDR3 is TGTGCCAGCAGTCCGACGGGAGGCGATGAGCAGTTCTTC. This codes for CASSPTGGDEQFF. Looking up the rest from reference TRBV28 and TRBJ2-1 gives the full variable domain: DVKVTQSSRYLVKRTGEKVFLECVQDMDHENMFWYRQDPGLGLRLIYFSYDVKMKEKGDIPEGYSVSREKKERFSLILESASTNQTSMYLCASSPTGGDEQFFGPGTRLTVL.

This clone was picked up one time. The chain combines TRBV2 with TRBJ2-5; no reliable D call. V was pared by 4 bases and J by 3 bases, with 15 bases between. Looked up from germline, CDR1 is SNHLY and CDR2 is FYNNEI. This CDR3 comprises 15 residues. CDR3 bases: TGTGCCAGCAGTGGGGATAGTCTCCCAAAAGAGACCCAGTACTTC. Its protein is CASSGDSLPKETQYF. Variable domain in full (rest from reference TRBV2 and TRBJ2-5): EPEVTQTPSHQVTQMGQEVILRCVPISNHLYFYWYRQILGQKVEFLVSFYNNEISEKSEIFDDQFSVERPDGSNFTLKIRSTKLEDSAMYFCASSGDSLPKETQYFGPGTRLLVL.

The chain is built from TRBV18 and TRBJ1-1, with D unclear. V was trimmed by 4 bases and J by 1 base, leaving 10 bases between them. Germline CDR1 and CDR2: KGHSH and LQKENI. This CDR3 is 14 amino acids long. The CDR3 spells CASSRAARNTEAFF. The CDR3 DNA reads as TGTGCCAGCTCACGAGCGGCGCGGAACACTGAAGCTTTCTTT.

The CDR3 sequence is CSVGGFPEYEQYF. The CDR3 DNA follows: TGCAGCGTAGGAGGATTCCCCGAATACGAGCAGTACTTC. The genes are TRBV29-1 and TRBJ2-7, with D possibly being TRBD2 (5 bases). Germline V lookup: CDR1 SQVTM, CDR2 ANQGSEA. The CDR3 runs to 13 residues. V lost 6 bases to trimming and J lost 4 bases, with 16 bases between them.

This chain joins TRBV19 and TRBJ1-4; D ambiguous. Trimming stripped 5 bases from V and 0 bases from J, with 13 bases between. Per the germline V gene, CDR1 is LNHDA and CDR2 is SQIVND (reference sequence). The CDR3 spans 16 residues. The CDR3 DNA is TGTGCCAGTAGTGGTCTAACGGAGCCAACTAATGAAAAACTGTTTTTT. Translation: CASSGLTEPTNEKLFF.

This clone was observed once. The V gene is TRBV7-9, the J gene TRBJ1-1; weak D call: TRBD1 (5 bases). With 6 bases removed from V and 5 bases from J, the gap between germline ends came to 13 bases. The germline V gene has CDR1 SEHNR and CDR2 FQNEAQ (reference sequence). CDR3 length: 13 residues. The CDR3 loop reads CASSLTGGTEAFF. CDR3 bases: TGTGCCAGCAGTCTAACCGGGGGGACTGAAGCTTTCTTT. The full variable domain, in which reference TRBV7-9 and TRBJ1-1 provide the parts outside the CDR3, is DTGVSQNPRHKITKRGQNVTFRCDPISEHNRLYWYRQTLGQGPEFLTYFQNEAQLEKSRLLSDRFSAERPKGSFSTLEIQRTEQGDSAMYLCASSLTGGTEAFFGQGTRLTVV.

The chain is built from TRBV5-1 and TRBJ1-1; tentatively, D is TRBD1 (6 bases). CDR3 length: 15 amino acids. Germline V lookup: CDR1 SGHRS, CDR2 YFSETQ. Trimming stripped 3 bases from V and 3 bases from J, with 15 bases between. For the CDR3, the DNA is TGCGCCAGCAGCTCAGATGGGGGCTCGGACACTGAAGCTTTCTTT. This codes for CASSSDGGSDTEAFF.

In regard to this clone: No DNA is shown, since the ends of the CDR3 on it are uncertain; the CDR3 is the one TCRdb lists. This chain joins TRBV27 and TRBJ2-7; the table's D call of TRBD1 was not tested on the DNA. The CDR3 is 17 amino acids long, termini counted. Germline CDR1 reads MNHEY; CDR2 reads SMNVEV (reference sequence). CDR3 region: CASRISGPGQVFHEQYF.

The chain couples TRBV18 to TRBJ2-1, with a tentative D call TRBD1 (6 bases). Germline V lookup: CDR1 KGHSH, CDR2 LQKENI. The CDR3 covers 13 residues. Trimming pared 6 bases from V and 5 bases from J, leaving 11 bases between. CDR3 region: CASSLGQHNEQFF. Here the CDR3 DNA reads TGTGCCAGCTCCCTAGGACAGCACAATGAGCAGTTCTTC.

This chain connects TRBV7-2 to TRBJ1-5; tentative D call: TRBD1 (5 bases). The CDR3 consists of 13 residues. Deletions cut 2 bases from V and 5 bases from J, with 7 bases between. Looked up from germline, CDR1 is SGHTA and CDR2 is FQGNSA. The CDR3 loop is CASSLTGDQPQHF. CDR3 bases: TGTGCCAGCAGCTTAACAGGAGATCAGCCCCAGCATTTT. The full variable domain, its missing parts supplied by reference TRBV7-2 and TRBJ1-5, is GAGVSQSPSNKVTEKGKDVELRCDPISGHTALYWYRQSLGQGLEFLIYFQGNSAPDKSGLPSDRFSAERTGGSVSTLTIQRTQQEDSAVYLCASSLTGDQPQHFGDGTRLSIL.

This chain joins TRBV2 and TRBJ2-3; unclear D gene. This CDR3 is 12 amino acids long. Germline CDR1 SNHLY, CDR2 FYNNEI. Trimming removed 6 bases at V and 2 bases at J, with 6 bases between. This CDR3 is CASSPNTDTQYF. As DNA, the CDR3 is TGTGCCAGCAGCCCGAACACAGATACGCAGTATTTT.